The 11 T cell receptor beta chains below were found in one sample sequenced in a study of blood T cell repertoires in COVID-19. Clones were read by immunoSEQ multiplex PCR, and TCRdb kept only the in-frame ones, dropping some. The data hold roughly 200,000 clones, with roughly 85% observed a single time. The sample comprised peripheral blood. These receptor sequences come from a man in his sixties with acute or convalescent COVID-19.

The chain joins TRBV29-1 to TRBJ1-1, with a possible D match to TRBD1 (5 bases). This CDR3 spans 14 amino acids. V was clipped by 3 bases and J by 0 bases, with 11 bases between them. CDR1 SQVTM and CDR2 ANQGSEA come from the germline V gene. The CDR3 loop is CSVERDSLNTEAFF. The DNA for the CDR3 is TGCAGCGTTGAGCGTGACAGCCTGAACACTGAAGCTTTCTTT.

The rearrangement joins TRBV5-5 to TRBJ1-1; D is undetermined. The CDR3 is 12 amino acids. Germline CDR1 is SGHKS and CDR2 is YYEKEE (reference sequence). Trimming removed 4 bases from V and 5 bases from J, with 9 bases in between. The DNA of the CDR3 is TGTGCCAGCAGCCCGGGATCTACTGAAGCTTTCTTT. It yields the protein CASSPGSTEAFF.

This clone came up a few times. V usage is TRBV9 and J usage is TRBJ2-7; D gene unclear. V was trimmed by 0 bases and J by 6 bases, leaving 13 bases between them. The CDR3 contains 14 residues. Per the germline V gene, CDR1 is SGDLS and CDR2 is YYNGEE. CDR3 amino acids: CASSVALDRGEQYF. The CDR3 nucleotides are TGTGCCAGCAGCGTAGCCTTAGACCGAGGCGAGCAGTACTTC.

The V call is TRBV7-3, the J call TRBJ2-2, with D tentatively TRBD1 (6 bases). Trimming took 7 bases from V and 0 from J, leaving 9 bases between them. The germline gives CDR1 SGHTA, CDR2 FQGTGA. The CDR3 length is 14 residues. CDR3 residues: CASKQGANTGELFF. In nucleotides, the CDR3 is TGTGCCAGCAAACAGGGAGCGAACACCGGGGAGCTGTTTTTT.

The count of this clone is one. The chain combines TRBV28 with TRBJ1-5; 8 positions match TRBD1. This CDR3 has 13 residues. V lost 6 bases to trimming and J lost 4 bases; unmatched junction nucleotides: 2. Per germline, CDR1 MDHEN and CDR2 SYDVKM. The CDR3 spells CASRRTGNQPQHF. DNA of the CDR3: TGTGCCAGCAGACGGACAGGGAATCAGCCCCAGCATTTT.

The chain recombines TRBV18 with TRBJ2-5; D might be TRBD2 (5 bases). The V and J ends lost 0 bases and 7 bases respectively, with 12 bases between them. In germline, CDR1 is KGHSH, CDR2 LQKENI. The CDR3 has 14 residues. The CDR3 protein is CASSPPIGEGTQYF. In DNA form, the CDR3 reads TGTGCCAGCTCACCACCGATCGGTGAGGGGACCCAGTACTTC.

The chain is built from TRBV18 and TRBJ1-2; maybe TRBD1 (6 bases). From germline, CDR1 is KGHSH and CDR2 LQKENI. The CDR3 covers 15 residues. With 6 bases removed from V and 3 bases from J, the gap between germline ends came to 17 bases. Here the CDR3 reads CASSPPGRGDYGYTF. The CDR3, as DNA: TGTGCCAGCTCTCCTCCGGGCAGGGGAGACTATGGCTACACCTTC.

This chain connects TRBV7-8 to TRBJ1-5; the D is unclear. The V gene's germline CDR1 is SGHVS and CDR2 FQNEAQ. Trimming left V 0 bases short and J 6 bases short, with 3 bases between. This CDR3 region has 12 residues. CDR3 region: CASSLAAQPQHF. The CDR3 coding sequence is TGTGCCAGCAGCTTAGCGGCTCAGCCCCAGCATTTT.

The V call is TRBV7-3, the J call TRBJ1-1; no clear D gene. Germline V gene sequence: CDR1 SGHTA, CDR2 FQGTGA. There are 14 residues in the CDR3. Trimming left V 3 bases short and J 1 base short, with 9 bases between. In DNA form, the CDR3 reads TGTGCCAGCAGCTTTGGCGGCCCGAACACTGAAGCTTTCTTT. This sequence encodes CASSFGGPNTEAFF.

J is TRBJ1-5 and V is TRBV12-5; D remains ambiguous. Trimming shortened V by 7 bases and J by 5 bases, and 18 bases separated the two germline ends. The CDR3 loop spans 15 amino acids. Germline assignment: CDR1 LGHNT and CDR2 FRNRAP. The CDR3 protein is CASARGGGPDQPQHF. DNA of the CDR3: TGTGCTAGTGCACGCGGTGGAGGGCCGGATCAGCCCCAGCATTTT.

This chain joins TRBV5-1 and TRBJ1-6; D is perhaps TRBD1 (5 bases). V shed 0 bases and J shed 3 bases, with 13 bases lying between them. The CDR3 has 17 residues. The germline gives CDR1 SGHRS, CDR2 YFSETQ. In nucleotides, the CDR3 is TGCGCCAGCAGCTTGGCCGCGGGACGAATCTATAATTCACCCCTCCACTTT. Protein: CASSLAAGRIYNSPLHF.